The entry below describes one T cell receptor beta chain. This entry belongs to a study of glioma-infiltrating T cells after dendritic cell vaccination. For the study at large: Patients had newly diagnosed or recurrent glioblastoma and received dendritic cell vaccines.

Primers: 60 V beta forward and 13 J beta reverse. Profiled with immunoSEQ multiplex PCR; TCRdb holds only in-frame clones, not every one. This table has around 32,000 clones, approximately 91% appearing once. Only patients with spare fresh-frozen tumor and over two years of follow-up were included. Isocitrate dehydrogenase mutation was absent in all glioblastoma patients. The CDR3 runs to 15 residues. Germline CDR1 MNHNS, CDR2 SASEGT. V was pared by 1 base and J by 3 bases, with 10 bases between. The clonotype was recovered from a human donor with glioblastoma. The chain combines TRBV6-1 with TRBJ1-5; no definite D call. The material sequenced was blood, taken before dendritic cell vaccination. CDR3 DNA sequence: TGTGCCAGCAGTGAAGGGGCGGGGTACAATCAGCCCCAGCATTTT. Translated, it gives CASSEGAGYNQPQHF.